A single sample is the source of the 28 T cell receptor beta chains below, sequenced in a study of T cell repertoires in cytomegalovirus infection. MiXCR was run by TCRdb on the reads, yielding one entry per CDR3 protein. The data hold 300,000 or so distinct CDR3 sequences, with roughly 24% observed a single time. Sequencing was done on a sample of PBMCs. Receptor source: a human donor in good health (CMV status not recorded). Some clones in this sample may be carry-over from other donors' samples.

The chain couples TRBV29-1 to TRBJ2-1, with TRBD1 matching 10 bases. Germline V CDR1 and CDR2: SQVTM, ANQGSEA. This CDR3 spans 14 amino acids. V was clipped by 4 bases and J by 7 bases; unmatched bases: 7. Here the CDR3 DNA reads TGCAGCGTTGTACGGGACAGGGGCAGGAATGAGCAGTTCTTC. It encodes CSVVRDRGRNEQFF.

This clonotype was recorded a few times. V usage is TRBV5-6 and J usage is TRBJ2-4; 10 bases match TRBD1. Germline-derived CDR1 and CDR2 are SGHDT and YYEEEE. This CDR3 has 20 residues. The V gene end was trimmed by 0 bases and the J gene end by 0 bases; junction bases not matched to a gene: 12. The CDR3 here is CASSLARGTGALLAKNIQYF. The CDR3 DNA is TGTGCCAGCAGCTTGGCCCGAGGGACAGGGGCTTTACTAGCCAAAAACATTCAGTACTTC.

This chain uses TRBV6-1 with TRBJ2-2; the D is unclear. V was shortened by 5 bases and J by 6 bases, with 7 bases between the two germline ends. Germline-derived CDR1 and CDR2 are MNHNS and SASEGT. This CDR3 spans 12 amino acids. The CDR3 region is CASSPESGELFF. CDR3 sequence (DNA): TGTGCCAGCAGTCCGGAGTCCGGGGAGCTGTTTTTT.

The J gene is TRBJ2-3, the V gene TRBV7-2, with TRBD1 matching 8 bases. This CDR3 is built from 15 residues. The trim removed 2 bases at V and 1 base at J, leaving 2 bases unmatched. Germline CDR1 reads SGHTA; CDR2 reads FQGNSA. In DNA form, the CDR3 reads TGTGCCAGCAGCTTAAGGGGACAGGGCACAGATACGCAGTATTTT. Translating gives CASSLRGQGTDTQYF.

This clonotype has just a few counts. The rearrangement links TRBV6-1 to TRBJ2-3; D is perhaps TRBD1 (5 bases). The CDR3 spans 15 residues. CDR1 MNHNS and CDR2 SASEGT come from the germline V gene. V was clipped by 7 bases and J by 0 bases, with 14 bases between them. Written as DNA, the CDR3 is TGTGCCAGCATTTTTAGGGGAACGAGCACAGATACGCAGTATTTT. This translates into CASIFRGTSTDTQYF.

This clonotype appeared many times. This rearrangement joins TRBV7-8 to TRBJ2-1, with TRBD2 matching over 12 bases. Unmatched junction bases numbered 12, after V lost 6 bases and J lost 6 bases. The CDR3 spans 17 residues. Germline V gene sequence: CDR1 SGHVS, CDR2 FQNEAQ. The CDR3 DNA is TGTGCCAGCAGTCATTATAGGGGACTAGCGGGCTCCAATGAGCAGTTCTTC. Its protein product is CASSHYRGLAGSNEQFF. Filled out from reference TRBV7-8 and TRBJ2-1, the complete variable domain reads GAGVSQSPRYKVAKRGQDVALRCDPISGHVSLFWYQQALGQGPEFLTYFQNEAQLDKSGLPSDRFFAERPEGSVSTLKIQRTQQEDSAVYLCASSHYRGLAGSNEQFFGPGTRLTVL.

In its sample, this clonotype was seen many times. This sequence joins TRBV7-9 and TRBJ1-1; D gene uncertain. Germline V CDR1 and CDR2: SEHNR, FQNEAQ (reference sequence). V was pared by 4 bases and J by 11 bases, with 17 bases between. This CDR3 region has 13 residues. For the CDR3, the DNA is TGTGCCAGCAGCTCATCTTCGGTGGCTTATGCTTTCTTT. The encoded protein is CASSSSSVAYAFF.

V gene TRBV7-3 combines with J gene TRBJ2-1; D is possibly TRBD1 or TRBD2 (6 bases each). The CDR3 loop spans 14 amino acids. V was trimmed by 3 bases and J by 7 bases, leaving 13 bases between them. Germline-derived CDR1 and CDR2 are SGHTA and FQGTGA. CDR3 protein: CASSFAGQVNEQFF. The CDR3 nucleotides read TGTGCCAGCAGCTTCGCGGGACAAGTTAATGAGCAGTTCTTC. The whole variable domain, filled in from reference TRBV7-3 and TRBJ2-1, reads GAGVSQTPSNKVTEKGKYVELRCDPISGHTALYWYRQSLGQGPEFLIYFQGTGAADDSGLPNDRFFAVRPEGSVSTLKIQRTERGDSAVYLCASSFAGQVNEQFFGPGTRLTVL.

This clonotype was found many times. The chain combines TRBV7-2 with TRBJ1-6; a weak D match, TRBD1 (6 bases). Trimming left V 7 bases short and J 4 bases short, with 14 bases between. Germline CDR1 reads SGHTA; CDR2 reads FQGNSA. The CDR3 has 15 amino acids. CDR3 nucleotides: TGTGCCAGCACCCTCCTACAGGGTTATAATTCACCCCTCCACTTT. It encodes CASTLLQGYNSPLHF.

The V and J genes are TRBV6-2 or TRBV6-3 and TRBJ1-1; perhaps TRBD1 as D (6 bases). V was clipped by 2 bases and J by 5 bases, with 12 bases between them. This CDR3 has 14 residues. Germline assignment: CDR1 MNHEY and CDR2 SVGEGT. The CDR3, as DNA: TGTGCCAGCAGTTACCAGGGGCGGCGGACTGAAGCTTTCTTT. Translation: CASSYQGRRTEAFF.

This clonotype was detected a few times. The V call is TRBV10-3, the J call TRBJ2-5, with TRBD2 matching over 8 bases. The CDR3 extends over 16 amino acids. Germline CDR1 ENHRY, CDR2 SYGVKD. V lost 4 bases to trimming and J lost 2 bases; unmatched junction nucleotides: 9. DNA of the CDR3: TGTGCCATCAGTGCAGGGATATCGGGAGGGCAAGAGACCCAGTACTTC. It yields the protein CAISAGISGGQETQYF.

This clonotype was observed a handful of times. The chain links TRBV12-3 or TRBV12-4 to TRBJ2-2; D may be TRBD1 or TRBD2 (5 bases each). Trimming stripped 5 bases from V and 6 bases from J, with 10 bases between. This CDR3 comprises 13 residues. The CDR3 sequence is CASSPGRSGELFF. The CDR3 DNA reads TGTGCCAGCAGTCCAGGGAGATCCGGGGAGCTGTTTTTT.

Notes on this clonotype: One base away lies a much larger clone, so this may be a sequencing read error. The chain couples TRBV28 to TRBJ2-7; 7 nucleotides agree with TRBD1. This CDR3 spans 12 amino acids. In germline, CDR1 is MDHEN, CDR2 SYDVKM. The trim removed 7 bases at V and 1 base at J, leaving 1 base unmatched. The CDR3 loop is CASNRGSYEQYF. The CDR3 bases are TGTGCCAGCAACAGGGGATCCTACGAGCAGTACTTC.

CDR3 in amino acids: CASSPPGQGGPDTQYF. The CDR3 region has the DNA TGCGCCAGCAGCCCGCCGGGACAGGGTGGGCCAGATACGCAGTATTTT. The chain recombines TRBV5-1 with TRBJ2-3, with 9 bases aligning to TRBD1. The CDR3 spans 16 residues. Germline V gene lookup returns CDR1 SGHRS and CDR2 YFSETQ. Trimming removed 4 bases from V and 4 bases from J; junction bases left unmatched: 10.

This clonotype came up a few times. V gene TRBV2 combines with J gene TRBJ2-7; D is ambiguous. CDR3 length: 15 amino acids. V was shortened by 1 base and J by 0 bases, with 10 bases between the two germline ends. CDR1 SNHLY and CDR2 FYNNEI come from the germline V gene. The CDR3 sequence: CASSEEGGDSYEQYF. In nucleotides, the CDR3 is TGTGCCAGCAGTGAAGAAGGTGGGGACTCCTACGAGCAGTACTTC.

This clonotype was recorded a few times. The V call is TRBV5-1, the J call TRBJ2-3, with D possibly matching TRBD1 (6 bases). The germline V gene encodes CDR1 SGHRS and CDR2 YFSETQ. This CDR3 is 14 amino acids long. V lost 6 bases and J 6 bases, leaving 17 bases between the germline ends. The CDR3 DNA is TGCGCCAGCAACCAACAGGGTACCGAGGATACGCAGTATTTT. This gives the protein CASNQQGTEDTQYF.

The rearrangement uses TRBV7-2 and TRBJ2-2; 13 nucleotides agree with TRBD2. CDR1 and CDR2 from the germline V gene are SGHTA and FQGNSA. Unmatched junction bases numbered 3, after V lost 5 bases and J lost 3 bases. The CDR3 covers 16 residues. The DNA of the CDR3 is TGTGCCAGCAGCCCGGGACTAGCGGGGTACACCGGGGAGCTGTTTTTT. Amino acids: CASSPGLAGYTGELFF.

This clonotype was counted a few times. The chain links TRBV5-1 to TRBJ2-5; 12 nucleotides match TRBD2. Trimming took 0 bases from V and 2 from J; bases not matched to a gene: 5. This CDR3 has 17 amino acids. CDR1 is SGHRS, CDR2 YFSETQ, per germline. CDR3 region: CASSLDPSGGVQETQYF. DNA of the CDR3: TGCGCCAGCAGCTTGGATCCTAGCGGGGGGGTTCAAGAGACCCAGTACTTC. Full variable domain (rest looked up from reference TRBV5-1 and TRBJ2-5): KAGVTQTPRYLIKTRGQQVTLSCSPISGHRSVSWYQQTPGQGLQFLFEYFSETQRNKGNFPGRFSGRQFSNSRSEMNVSTLELGDSALYLCASSLDPSGGVQETQYFGPGTRLLVL.

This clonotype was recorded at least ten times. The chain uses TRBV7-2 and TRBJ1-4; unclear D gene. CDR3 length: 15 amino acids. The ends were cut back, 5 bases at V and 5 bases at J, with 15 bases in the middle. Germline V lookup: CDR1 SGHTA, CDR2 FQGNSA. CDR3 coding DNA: TGTGCCAGCAGCCTAGGGTCGATCCGGAATGAAAAACTGTTTTTT. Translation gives CASSLGSIRNEKLFF.

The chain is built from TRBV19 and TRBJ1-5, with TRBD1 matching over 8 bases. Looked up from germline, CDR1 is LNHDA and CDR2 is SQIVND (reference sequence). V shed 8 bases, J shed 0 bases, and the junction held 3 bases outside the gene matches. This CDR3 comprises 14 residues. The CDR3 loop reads CASGDRSSNQPQHF. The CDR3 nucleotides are TGTGCCAGTGGGGACAGGTCTAGCAATCAGCCCCAGCATTTT.

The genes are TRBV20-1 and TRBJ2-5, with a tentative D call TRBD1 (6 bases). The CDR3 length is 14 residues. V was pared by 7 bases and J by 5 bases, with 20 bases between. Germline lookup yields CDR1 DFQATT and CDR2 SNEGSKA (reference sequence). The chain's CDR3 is CSGTGTPMGETQYF. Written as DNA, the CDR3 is TGCAGTGGCACCGGGACACCGATGGGGGAGACCCAGTACTTC.

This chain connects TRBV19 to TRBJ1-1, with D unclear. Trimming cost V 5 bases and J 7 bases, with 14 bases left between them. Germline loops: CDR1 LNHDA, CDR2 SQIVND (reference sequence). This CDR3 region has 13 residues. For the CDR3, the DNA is TGTGCCAGTAGTCCGGGGTACCCCTTTGAAGCTTTCTTT. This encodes CASSPGYPFEAFF.

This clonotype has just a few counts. CDR3 DNA: TGTGCCAGCCGGGACAGGGGCATAGCAAGCAATCAGCCCCAGCATTTT. Translation: CASRDRGIASNQPQHF. The chain combines TRBV19 with TRBJ1-5; 10 bases map to TRBD1. The CDR3 has 16 amino acids. The germline V gene has CDR1 LNHDA and CDR2 SQIVND (reference sequence). With 9 bases clipped from V and 1 base from J, the junction kept 9 bases outside the gene matches.

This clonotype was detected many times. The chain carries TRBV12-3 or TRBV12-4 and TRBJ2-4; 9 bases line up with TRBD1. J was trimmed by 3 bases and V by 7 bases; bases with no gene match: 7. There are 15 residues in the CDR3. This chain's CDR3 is CASTTGGYGKNIQYF. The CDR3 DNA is TGTGCCAGCACCACAGGGGGCTATGGCAAAAACATTCAGTACTTC.

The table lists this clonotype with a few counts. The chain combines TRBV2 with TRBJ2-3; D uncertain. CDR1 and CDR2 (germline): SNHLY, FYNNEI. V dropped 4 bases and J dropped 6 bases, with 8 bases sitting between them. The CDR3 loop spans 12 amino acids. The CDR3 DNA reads TGTGCCAGCAGTGTAAATCGGGATACGCAGTATTTT. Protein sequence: CASSVNRDTQYF.

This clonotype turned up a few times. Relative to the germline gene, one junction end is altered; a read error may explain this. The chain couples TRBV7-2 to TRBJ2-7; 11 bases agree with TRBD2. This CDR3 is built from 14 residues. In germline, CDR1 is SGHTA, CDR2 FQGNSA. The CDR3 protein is CASSPWGTSGDLNF. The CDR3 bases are TGTGCCAGCAGCCCTTGGGGGACTAGCGGAGATCTGAACTTC.

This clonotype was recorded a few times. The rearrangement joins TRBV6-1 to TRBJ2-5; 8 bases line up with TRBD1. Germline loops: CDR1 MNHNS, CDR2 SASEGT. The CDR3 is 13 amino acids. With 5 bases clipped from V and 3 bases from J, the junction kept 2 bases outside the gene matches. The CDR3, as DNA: TGTGCCAGCAGTCGGACAGGGAAAGAGACCCAGTACTTC. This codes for CASSRTGKETQYF.

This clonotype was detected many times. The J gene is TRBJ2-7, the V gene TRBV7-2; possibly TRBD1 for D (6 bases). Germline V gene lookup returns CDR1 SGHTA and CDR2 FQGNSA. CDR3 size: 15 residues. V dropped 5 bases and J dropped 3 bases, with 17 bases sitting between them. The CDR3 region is CASSLLGGALYEQYF. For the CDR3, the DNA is TGTGCCAGCAGCCTCCTAGGGGGTGCCCTCTACGAGCAGTACTTC.